The text below deals with one TCR beta chain. This entry belongs to a study of T cells in tumors after PD-1 blockade. CDR3 length: 12 residues. The germline CDR1 and CDR2 sequences are SNHLY and FYNNEI. Trimming pared 10 bases from V and 4 bases from J, leaving 14 bases between. The protocol was immunoSEQ multiplex PCR, while the TCRdb copy is restricted to in-frame clones and leaves out a portion. The sample consists of under 50,000 clones, around 80% of them appearing once. V is TRBV2 and J is TRBJ2-7; D possibly corresponds to TRBD2 (6 bases). The sequence derives from a human donor with advanced basal cell or squamous cell carcinoma (not recorded which). The sequencing used PBMCs, collected before anti-PD-1 therapy. The CDR3 bases are TGTGCCACCTCCTCCGGGGGTTACGAGCAGTACTTC. Translating it yields CATSSGGYEQYF.